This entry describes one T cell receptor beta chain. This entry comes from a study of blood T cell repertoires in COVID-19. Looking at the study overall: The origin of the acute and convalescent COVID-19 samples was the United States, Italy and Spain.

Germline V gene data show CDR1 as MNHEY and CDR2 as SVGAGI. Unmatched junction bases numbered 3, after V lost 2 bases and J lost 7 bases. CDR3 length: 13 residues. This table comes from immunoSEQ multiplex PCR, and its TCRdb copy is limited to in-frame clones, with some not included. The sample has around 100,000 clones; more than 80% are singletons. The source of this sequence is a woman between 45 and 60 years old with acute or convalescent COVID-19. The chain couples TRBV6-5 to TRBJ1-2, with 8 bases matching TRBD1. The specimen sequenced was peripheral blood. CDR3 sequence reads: CASSYQGAGGYTF. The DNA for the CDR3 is TGTGCCAGCAGTTACCAGGGGGCCGGTGGCTACACCTTC.